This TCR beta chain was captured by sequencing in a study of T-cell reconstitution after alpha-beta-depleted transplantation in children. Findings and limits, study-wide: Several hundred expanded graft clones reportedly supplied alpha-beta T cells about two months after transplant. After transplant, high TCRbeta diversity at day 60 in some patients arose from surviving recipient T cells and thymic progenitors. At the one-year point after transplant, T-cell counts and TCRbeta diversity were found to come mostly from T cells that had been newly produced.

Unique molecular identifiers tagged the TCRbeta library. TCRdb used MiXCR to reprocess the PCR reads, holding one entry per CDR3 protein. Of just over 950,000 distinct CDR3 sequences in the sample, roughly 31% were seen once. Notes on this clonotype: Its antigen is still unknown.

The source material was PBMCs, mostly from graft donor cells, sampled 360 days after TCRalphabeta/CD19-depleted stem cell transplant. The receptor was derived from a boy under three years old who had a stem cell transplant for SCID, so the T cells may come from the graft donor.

This CDR3 is CASSVGLAGRETQYF. CDR3 bases: TGTGCCAGCAGCGTTGGACTAGCGGGCCGAGAGACCCAGTACTTC. V usage is TRBV11-2 and J usage is TRBJ2-5; TRBD2 aligns across 11 bases. The CDR3 contains 15 residues. V gave up 5 bases and J gave up 4 bases; unmatched junction bases: 6. CDR1 and CDR2 (germline): SGHAT, FQNNGV.